This TCR beta chain was sequenced during a study of naive and memory T cell subsets. The V segment lost 3 bases and the J segment 3 bases; nucleotides outside the gene matches: 2. The CDR3 spans 16 residues. The germline V gene has CDR1 MDHEN and CDR2 SYDVKM. Two oligonucleotides, mixed equimolar, formed the beta constant-region primer covering TRBC1 and TRBC2. The ligated cDNA underwent four PCR rounds using SP2 and nested alpha and beta constant-region primers. TCRdb redid the calling of the UMI-ligation and nested PCR reads with MiXCR, one entry per CDR3 protein. The data show roughly 100,000 distinct CDR3 sequences, about 14% seen once. With regard to this clonotype: The antigen is not known.

Whole-study findings and limits: Especially in CD8 cells, naive repertoires contained a few larger clonotypes, possibly CD45RA-re-expressing memory cells.

The sample taken for sequencing was naive CD8+ T cells from blood. This TCR was sampled from a human donor in good health. This chain joins TRBV28 and TRBJ2-3; TRBD2 matches 14 bases. Here the CDR3 DNA reads TGTGCCAGCAGTTTTGGGACTAGCGGGGGAACAGATACGCAGTATTTT. Its translation: CASSFGTSGGTDTQYF.